Given below is one T cell receptor (beta chain) in context. This clonotype was found many times. The antigen this receptor binds is unknown. No clone much larger than this one lies a single base away; base qualities are absent. Trimmed from V: 7 bases; trimmed from J: 8 bases; junction bases lacking a gene match: 12. From the cysteine through the phenylalanine, the CDR3 covers 14 amino acids. The read is trimmed to its CDR3 DNA, 42 bases read in frame from base 1. CDR1 and CDR2 are drawn from the germline V gene: SQVTM, ANQGSEA. This record belongs to a study of response to subunit inactivated influenza vaccine listed by TCRdb under 2018. Background on the whole study: Deep quantitative profiling of the T cell receptor repertoire was used in the study to follow responses to a trivalent subunit inactivated influenza vaccine.

Preparation of the library involved RT-PCR. The instrument given in TCRdb is Illumina HiSeq 2500. TCRdb cleaned the public reads at Q25 with fastp, built clones with MiXCR and kept in-frame beta chains. Each entry merges the rows of one CDR3 protein and shows their most common DNA and genes. The sample table holds under 850,000 distinct CDR3 sequences, of which around 20% were seen once. The top ten clones comprise approximately 11% of the sample. Results and caveats for the whole study, not just this receptor: The authors suggested that each seasonal influenza vaccination may recruit only a limited number of new T cells.

The TCR comes from a man over 45 who received an inactivated influenza vaccine. Donor details come from another sample of the same person, matched by shared clones. This sample comprised PBMCs from blood, obtained 4 to 6 days after vaccination. Recombination connected TRBV29-1 to TRBJ1-4; 8 nucleotides in the junction match TRBD1. This receptor carries the CDR3 CSALPDREPEKLFF. In nucleotide form, the sequence is TGCAGCGCCCTCCCGGACAGGGAGCCCGAAAAACTGTTTTTT.